Sequencing of this TCR beta chain was carried out in a study of T cell responses to AZD1222 COVID-19 vaccine. General study points: Increased Spike-specific TCR breadth and depth were observed after two AZD1222 doses.

Clones were read by immunoSEQ multiplex PCR, and TCRdb kept only the in-frame ones, dropping some. Among 130,000 or so clones listed, 75% to 95% were seen once. Notes on this clone: The antigen remains undetermined.

The CDR3 consists of 16 residues. V was cut by 3 bases and J by 0 bases, with 12 bases left in between. Looked up from germline, CDR1 is KGHSY and CDR2 is FQNENV. The material was peripheral blood, obtained 28 days after the second dose of the MenACWY control vaccine. The TCR was taken from an adult who received the MenACWY meningococcal vaccine as a control. The chain recombines TRBV16 with TRBJ2-4; D not resolved. This CDR3 is CASSHSVLLAKNIQYF. Here the CDR3 DNA reads TGTGCCAGCAGCCATTCTGTCCTTCTAGCCAAAAACATTCAGTACTTC.